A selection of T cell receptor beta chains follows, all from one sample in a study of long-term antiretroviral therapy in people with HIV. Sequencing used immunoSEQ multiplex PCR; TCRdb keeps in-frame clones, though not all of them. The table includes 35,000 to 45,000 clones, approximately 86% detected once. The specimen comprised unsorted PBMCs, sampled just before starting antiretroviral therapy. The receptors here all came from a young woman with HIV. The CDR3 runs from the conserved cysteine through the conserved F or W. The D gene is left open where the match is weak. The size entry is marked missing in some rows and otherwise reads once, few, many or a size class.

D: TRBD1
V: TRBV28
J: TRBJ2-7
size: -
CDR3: CASSNTGGYEQYF
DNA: TGTGCCAGCAGCAATACAGGGGGGTACGAGCAGTACTTC

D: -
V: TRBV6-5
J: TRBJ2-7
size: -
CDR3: CASSPGADLSYEQYF
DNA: TGTGCCAGCAGTCCCGGGGCGGACCTCTCCTACGAGCAGTACTTC

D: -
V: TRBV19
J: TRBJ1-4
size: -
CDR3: CASTPGVTNEKLFF
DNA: TGTGCCAGTACACCAGGGGTGACTAATGAAAAACTGTTTTTT

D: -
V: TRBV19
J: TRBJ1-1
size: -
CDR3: CASSHGGPPNTEAFF
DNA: TGTGCCAGTAGCCACGGCGGACCCCCGAACACTGAAGCTTTCTTT

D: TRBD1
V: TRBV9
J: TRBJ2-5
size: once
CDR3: CASSVGDRGETQYF
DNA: TGTGCCAGCAGCGTAGGGGACAGGGGTGAGACCCAGTACTTC

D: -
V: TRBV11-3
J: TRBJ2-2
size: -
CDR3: CASSLRPNTGELFF
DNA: TGTGCCAGCAGCCTTCGACCGAACACCGGGGAGCTGTTTTTT

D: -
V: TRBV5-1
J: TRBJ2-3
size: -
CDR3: CASSLETDTQYF
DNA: TGCGCCAGCAGCTTGGAGACAGATACGCAGTATTTT

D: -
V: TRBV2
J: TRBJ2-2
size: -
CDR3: CASLKNPSYTGELFF
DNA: TGTGCCAGCCTAAAAAATCCAAGTTACACCGGGGAGCTGTTTTTT

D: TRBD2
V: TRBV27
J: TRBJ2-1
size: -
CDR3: CASSLGASGRGGEQFF
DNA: TGTGCCAGCAGTTTAGGGGCTAGCGGACGGGGGGGGGAGCAGTTCTTC

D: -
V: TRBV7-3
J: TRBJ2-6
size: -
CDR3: CASSLTGISGANVLTF
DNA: TGCGCCAGCAGCTTAACGGGGATCTCTGGGGCCAACGTCCTGACTTTC

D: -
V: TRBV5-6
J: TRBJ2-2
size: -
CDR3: CASSSGRTGELFF
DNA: TGTGCCAGCAGCTCAGGACGGACCGGGGAGCTGTTTTTT

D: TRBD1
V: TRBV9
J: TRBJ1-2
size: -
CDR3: CASSASGGLGYTF
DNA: TGTGCCAGCAGCGCATCAGGGGGCCTTGGCTACACCTTC

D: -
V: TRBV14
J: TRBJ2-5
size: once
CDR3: CASSPSPGVQETQYF
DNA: TGTGCCAGCAGCCCTTCGCCGGGGGTACAAGAGACCCAGTACTTC

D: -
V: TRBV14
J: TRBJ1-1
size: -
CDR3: CASSLYRVNTEAFF
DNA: TGTGCCAGCAGCCTTTACAGGGTGAACACTGAAGCTTTCTTT

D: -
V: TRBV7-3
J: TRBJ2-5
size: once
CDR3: CASSRAVAETQYF
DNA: TGTGCCAGCAGCCGCGCGGTAGCGGAGACCCAGTACTTC

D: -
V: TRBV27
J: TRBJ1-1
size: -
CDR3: CASQTSVRPTEAFF
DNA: TGTGCCAGCCAAACCTCCGTGCGACCGACTGAAGCTTTCTTT

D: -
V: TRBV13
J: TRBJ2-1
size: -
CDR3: CASSPRRAGRQFF
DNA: TGTGCCAGCAGCCCGCGCAGGGCGGGCAGACAGTTCTTC

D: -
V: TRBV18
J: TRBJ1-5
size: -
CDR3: CASSLERQSQHF
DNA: TGTGCCAGCTCACTTGAGCGGCAGTCCCAGCATTTT

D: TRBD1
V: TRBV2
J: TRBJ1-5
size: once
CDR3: CASTEDREGRNSNQPQHF
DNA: TGTGCCAGCACGGAGGACAGGGAAGGTAGGAACAGCAATCAGCCCCAGCATTTT

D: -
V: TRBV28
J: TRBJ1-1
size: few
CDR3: CASSVDTEAFF
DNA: TGTGCCAGCAGCGTAGACACTGAAGCTTTCTTT

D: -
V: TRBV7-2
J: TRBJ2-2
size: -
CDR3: CASSLYAGENTGELFF
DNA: TGTGCCAGCAGCTTATACGCAGGGGAGAACACCGGGGAGCTGTTTTTT

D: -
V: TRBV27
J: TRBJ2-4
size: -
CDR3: CASSPTGSKNIQYF
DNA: TGTGCCAGCAGTCCCACAGGGTCCAAAAACATTCAGTACTTC

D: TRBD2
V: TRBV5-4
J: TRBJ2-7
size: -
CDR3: CASSLMRAGGVYEQYF
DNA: TGTGCCAGCAGCTTGATGCGAGCGGGAGGGGTATACGAGCAGTACTTC